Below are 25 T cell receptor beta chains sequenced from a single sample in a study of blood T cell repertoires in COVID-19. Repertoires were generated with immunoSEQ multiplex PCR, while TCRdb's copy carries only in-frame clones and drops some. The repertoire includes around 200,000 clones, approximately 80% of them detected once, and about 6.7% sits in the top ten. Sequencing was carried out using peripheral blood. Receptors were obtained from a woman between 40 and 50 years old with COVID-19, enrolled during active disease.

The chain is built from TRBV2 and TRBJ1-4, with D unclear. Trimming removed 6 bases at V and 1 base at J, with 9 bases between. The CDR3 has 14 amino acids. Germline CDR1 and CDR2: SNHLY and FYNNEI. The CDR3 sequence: CASRLRGTNEKLFF. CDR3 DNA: TGTGCCAGCAGACTCAGAGGAACTAATGAAAAACTGTTTTTT. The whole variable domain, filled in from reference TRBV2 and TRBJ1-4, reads EPEVTQTPSHQVTQMGQEVILRCVPISNHLYFYWYRQILGQKVEFLVSFYNNEISEKSEIFDDQFSVERPDGSNFTLKIRSTKLEDSAMYFCASRLRGTNEKLFFGSGTQLSVL.

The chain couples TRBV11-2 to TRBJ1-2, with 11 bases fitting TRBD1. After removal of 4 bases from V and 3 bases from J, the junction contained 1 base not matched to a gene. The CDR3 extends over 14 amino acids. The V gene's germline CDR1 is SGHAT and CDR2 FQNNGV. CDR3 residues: CASSSGQGDYGYTF. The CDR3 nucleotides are TGTGCCAGCAGCTCGGGACAGGGGGACTATGGCTACACCTTC.

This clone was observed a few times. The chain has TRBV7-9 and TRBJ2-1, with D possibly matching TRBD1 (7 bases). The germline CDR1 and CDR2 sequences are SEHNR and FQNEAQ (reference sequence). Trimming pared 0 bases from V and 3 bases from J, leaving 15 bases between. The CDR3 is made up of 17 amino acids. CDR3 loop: CASSLAAQGGLYNEQFF. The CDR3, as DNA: TGTGCCAGCAGCTTAGCGGCCCAGGGGGGTCTCTACAATGAGCAGTTCTTC.

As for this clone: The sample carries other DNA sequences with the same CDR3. The CDR3 DNA reads TGTGCCAGCAGCCTCTCCCTCACCGGGGAGCTGTTTTTT. This codes for CASSLSLTGELFF. V is TRBV7-9 and J is TRBJ2-2; no clear D gene. The CDR3 spans 13 residues. Trimming took 5 bases from V and 4 from J, leaving 8 bases between them. Germline CDR1 and CDR2: SEHNR and FQNEAQ (reference sequence).

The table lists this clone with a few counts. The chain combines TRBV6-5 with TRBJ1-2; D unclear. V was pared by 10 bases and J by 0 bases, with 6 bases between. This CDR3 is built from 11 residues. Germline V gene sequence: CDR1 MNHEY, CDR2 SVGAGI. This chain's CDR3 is CAMTPNYGYTF. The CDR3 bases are TGTGCCATGACTCCTAACTATGGCTACACCTTC.

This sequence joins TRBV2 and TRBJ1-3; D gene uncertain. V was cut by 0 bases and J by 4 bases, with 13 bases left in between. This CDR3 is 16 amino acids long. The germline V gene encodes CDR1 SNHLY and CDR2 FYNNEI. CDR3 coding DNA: TGTGCCAGCAGTGAAGCGTCGGCAGCGGGGGGAAACACCATATATTTT. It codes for CASSEASAAGGNTIYF.

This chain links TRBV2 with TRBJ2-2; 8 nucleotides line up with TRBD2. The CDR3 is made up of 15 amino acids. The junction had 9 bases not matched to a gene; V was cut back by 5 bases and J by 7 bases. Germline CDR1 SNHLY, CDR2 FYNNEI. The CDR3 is CASSREGPWDGELFF. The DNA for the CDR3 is TGTGCCAGCAGTCGGGAGGGGCCGTGGGACGGGGAGCTGTTTTTT.

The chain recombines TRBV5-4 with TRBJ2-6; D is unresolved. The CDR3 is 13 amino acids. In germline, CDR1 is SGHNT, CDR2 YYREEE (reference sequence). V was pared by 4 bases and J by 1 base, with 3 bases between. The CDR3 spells CASSLSGANVLTF. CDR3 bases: TGTGCCAGCAGCCTTTCTGGGGCCAACGTCCTGACTTTC.

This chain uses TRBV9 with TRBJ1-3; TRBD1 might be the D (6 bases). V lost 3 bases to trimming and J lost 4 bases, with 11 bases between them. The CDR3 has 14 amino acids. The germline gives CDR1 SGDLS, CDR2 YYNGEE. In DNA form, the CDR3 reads TGTGCCAGCAGCGGTCAGGGGACGGGAAACACCATATATTTT. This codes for CASSGQGTGNTIYF. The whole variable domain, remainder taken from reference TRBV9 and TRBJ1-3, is DSGVTQTPKHLITATGQRVTLRCSPRSGDLSVYWYQQSLDQGLQFLIQYYNGEERAKGNILERFSAQQFPDLHSELNLSSLELGDSALYFCASSGQGTGNTIYFGEGSWLTVV.

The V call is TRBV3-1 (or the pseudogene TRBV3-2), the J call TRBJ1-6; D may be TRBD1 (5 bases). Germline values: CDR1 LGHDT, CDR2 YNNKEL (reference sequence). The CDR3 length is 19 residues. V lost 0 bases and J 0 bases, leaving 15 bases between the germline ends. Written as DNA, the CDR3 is TGTGCCAGCAGCCAAGATCTAGGCAGGGATGTCTCCTATAATTCACCCCTCCACTTT. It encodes CASSQDLGRDVSYNSPLHF.

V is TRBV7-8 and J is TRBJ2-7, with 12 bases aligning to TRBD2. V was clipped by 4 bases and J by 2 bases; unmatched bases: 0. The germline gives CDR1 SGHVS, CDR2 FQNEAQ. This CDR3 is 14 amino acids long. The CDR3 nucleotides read TGTGCCAGCAGCTGGACTAGCGGGGCCTACGAGCAGTACTTC. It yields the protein CASSWTSGAYEQYF.

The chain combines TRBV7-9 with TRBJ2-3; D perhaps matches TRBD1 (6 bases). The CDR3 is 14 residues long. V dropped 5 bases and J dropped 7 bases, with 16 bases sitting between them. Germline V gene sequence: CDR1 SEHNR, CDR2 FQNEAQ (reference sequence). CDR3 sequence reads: CASSPSAGANTQYF. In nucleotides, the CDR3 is TGTGCCAGCAGCCCTTCGGCAGGGGCGAATACGCAGTATTTT.

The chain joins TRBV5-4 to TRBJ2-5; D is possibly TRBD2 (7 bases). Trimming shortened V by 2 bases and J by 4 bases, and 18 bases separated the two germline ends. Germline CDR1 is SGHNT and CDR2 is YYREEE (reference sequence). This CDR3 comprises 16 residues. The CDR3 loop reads CASSFPWRGEGETQYF. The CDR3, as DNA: TGTGCCAGCAGCTTCCCTTGGAGGGGGGAGGGAGAGACCCAGTACTTC.

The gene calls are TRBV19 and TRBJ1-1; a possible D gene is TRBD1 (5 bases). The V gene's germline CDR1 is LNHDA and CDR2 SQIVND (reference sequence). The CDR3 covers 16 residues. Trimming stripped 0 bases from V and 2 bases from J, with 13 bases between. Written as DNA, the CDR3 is TGTGCCAGTAGTATAGACGCCGGGGGATTCAACACTGAAGCTTTCTTT. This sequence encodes CASSIDAGGFNTEAFF.

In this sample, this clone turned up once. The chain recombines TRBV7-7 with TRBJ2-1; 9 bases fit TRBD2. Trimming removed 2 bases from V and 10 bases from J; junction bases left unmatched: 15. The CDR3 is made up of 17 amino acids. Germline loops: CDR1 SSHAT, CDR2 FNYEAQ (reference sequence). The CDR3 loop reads CASSLRAGGDVLREQFF. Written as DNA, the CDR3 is TGTGCCAGCAGCTTACGAGCGGGGGGAGACGTTTTACGGGAGCAGTTCTTC.

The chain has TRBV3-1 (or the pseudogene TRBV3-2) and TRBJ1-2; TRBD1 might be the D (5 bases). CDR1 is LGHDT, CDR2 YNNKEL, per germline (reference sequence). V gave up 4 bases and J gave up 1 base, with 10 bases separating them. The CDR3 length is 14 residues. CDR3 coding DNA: TGTGCCAGCAGCCCCGCGGGGGATAACTATGGCTACACCTTC. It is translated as CASSPAGDNYGYTF.

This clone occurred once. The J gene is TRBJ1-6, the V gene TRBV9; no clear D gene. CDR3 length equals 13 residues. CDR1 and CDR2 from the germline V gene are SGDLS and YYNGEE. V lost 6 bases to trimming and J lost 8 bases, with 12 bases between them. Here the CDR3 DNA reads TGTGCCAGCAAACGCCAGGAATATTCACCCCTCCACTTT. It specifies CASKRQEYSPLHF.

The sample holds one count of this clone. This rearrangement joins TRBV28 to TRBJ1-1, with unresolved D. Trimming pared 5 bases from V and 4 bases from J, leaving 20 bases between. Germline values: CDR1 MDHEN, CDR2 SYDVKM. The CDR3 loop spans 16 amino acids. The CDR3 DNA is TGTGCCAGCAGTCCTCCCTACGGAGGGCGTAGCACTGAAGCTTTCTTT. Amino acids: CASSPPYGGRSTEAFF. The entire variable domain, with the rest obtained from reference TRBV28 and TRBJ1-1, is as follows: DVKVTQSSRYLVKRTGEKVFLECVQDMDHENMFWYRQDPGLGLRLIYFSYDVKMKEKGDIPEGYSVSREKKERFSLILESASTNQTSMYLCASSPPYGGRSTEAFFGQGTRLTVV.

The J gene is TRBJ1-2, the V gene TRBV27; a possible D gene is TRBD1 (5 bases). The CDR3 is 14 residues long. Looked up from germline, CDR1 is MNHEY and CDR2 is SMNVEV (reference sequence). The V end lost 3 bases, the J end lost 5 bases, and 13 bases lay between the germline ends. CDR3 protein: CASSFGPGGYGYTF. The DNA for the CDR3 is TGTGCCAGCAGTTTTGGGCCGGGGGGTTATGGCTACACCTTC.

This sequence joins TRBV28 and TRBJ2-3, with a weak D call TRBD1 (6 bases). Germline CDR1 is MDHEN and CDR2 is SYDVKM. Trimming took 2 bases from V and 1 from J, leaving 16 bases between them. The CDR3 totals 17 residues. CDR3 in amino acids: CASSLRDNPWGTDTQYF. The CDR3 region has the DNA TGTGCCAGCAGTTTACGGGACAACCCGTGGGGCACAGATACGCAGTATTTT. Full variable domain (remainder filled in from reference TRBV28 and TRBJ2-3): DVKVTQSSRYLVKRTGEKVFLECVQDMDHENMFWYRQDPGLGLRLIYFSYDVKMKEKGDIPEGYSVSREKKERFSLILESASTNQTSMYLCASSLRDNPWGTDTQYFGPGTRLTVL.

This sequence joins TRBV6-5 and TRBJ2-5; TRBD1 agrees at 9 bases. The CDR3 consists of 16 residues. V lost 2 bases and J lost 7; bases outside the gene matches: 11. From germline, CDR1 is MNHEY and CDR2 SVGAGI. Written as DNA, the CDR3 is TGTGCCAGCAGTTACCCCAGGACAGGGGCTACGGCGACCCAGTACTTC. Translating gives CASSYPRTGATATQYF.

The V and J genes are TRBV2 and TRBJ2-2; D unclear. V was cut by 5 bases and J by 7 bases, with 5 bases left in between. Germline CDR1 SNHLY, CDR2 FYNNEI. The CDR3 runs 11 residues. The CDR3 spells CASSLLGELFF. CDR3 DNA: TGTGCCAGCAGTCTCCTCGGGGAGCTGTTTTTT.

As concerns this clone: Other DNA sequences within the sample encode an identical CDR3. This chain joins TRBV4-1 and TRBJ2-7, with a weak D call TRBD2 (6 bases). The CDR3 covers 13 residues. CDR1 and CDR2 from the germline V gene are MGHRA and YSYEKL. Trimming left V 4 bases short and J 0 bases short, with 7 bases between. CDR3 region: CASSPGSSYEQYF. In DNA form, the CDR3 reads TGCGCCAGCAGCCCCGGGAGCTCCTACGAGCAGTACTTC.

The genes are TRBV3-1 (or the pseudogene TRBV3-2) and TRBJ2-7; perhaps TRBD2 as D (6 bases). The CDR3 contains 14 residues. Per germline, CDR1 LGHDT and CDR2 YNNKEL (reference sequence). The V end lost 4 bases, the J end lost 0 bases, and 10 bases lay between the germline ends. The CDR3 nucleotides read TGTGCCAGCAGCCCGGGACTGAACTCCTACGAGCAGTACTTC. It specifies CASSPGLNSYEQYF.

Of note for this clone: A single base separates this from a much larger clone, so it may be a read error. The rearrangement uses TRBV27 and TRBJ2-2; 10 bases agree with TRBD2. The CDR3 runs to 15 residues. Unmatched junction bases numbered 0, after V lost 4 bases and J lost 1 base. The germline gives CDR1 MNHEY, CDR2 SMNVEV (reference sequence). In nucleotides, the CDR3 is TGTGCCAGCAGTTGGACTAGCGGGAACACCGGGGAGCTGTTTTTT. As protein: CASSWTSGNTGELFF.